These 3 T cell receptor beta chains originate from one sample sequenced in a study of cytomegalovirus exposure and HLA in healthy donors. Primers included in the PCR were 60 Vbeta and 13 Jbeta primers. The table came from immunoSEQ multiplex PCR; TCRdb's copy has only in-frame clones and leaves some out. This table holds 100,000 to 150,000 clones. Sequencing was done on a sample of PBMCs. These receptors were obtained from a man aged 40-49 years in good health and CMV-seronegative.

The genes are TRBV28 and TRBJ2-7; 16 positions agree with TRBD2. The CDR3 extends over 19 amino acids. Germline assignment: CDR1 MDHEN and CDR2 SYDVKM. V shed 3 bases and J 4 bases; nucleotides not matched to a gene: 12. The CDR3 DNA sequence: TGTGCCAGCAGTTTCCCCGCGGGGACTAGCGGGAGGGCCGGTTACGAGCAGTACTTC. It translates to CASSFPAGTSGRAGYEQYF.

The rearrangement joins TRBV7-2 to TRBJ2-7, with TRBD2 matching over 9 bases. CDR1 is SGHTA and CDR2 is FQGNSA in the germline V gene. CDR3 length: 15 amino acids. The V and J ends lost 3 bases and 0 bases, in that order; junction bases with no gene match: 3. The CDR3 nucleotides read TGTGCCAGCAGCTTTGCGGGAGGGGTCTCCTACGAGCAGTACTTC. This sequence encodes CASSFAGGVSYEQYF.

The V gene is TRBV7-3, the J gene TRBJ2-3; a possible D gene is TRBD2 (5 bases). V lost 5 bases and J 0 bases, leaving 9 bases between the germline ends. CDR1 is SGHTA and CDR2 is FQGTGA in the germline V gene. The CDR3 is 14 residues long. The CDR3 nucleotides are TGTGCCAGCAGCCTCCGGGATAGCACAGATACGCAGTATTTT. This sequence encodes CASSLRDSTDTQYF.